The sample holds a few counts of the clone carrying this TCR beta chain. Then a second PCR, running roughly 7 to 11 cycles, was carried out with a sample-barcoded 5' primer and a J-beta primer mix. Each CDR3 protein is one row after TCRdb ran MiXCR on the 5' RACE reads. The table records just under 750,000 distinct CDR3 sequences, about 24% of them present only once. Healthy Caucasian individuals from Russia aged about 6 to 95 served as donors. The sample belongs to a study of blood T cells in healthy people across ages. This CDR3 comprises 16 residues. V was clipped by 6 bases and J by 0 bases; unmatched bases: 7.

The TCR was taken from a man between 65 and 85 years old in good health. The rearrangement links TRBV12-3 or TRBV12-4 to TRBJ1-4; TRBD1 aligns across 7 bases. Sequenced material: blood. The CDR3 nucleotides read TGTGCCAGCAGGACCGCGGGACAGACAACTAATGAAAAACTGTTTTTT. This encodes CASRTAGQTTNEKLFF.